What follows is one T cell receptor (beta chain) and its context. The sample is drawn from a study of CD8 T cells in Susac syndrome. CDR3 length: 14 residues. The germline V gene has CDR1 LGHDT and CDR2 YNNKEL (reference sequence). V trimming: 1 base; J trimming: 3 bases; junction bases outside the gene matches: 2. RNA totalling about 0.5 to 1 ug underwent reverse transcription with random hexamers. The immunoSEQ assay covered 54 Vbeta and 13 Jbeta segments for CDR3. TCRdb used MiXCR to reprocess the immunoSEQ multiplex PCR reads, holding one entry per CDR3 protein. This sample has about 300,000 distinct CDR3 sequences, with 92% found just once.

The J gene is TRBJ2-7, the V gene TRBV3-1, with TRBD2 matching 8 bases. The TCR sequence derives from a human donor with multiple sclerosis. What was sequenced was CD4+ T cells from PBMCs. CDR3 protein: CASSQGLAFYEQYF. CDR3 nucleotide sequence: TGTGCCAGCAGCCAAGGACTAGCGTTCTACGAGCAGTACTTC.